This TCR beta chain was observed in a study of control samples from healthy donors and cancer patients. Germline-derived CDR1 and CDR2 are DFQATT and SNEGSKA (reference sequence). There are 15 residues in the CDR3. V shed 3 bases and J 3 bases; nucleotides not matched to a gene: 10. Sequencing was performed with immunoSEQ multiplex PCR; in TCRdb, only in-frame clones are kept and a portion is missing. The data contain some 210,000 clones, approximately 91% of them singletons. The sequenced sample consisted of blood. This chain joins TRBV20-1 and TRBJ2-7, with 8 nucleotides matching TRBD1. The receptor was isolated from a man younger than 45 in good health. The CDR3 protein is CSASFGQGGFYEQYF. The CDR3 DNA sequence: TGCAGTGCTAGTTTTGGACAGGGCGGTTTCTACGAGCAGTACTTC.